This entry lists 17 T cell receptor beta chains sequenced from one sample in a study of regulatory T cells in long-lasting Graves disease. Time point given: persistent/refractory GD, antithyroid drugs over 5 years with positive TRAb. After RNA was extracted from PBMCs, the TCR library was made from it. The authors built TCR beta libraries using iRepertoire HTBI primers and Arm-PCR of CDR3 regions. MiXCR, run by TCRdb on the multiplex PCR reads, gives a single entry per CDR3 protein. Found here are hundreds of thousands of distinct CDR3 sequences, roughly a fifth of them singletons; the top ten hold less than 30%. The sample consisted of peripheral blood mononuclear cells (PBMCs), taken when the disease was refractory, from a patient treated with antithyroid drugs. These receptors all stem from a female donor with Graves disease.

This sequence joins TRBV6-2 or TRBV6-3 and TRBJ1-5, with D perhaps TRBD1 (5 bases). This CDR3 region has 12 residues. CDR1 MNHEY and CDR2 SVGEGT come from the germline V gene. The V and J ends lost 7 bases and 11 bases respectively, with 15 bases between them. The CDR3 region is CASMTEKGAQHF. CDR3 coding DNA: TGTGCCAGCATGACAGAGAAAGGGGCCCAGCATTTT.

This clonotype appeared many times. The chain combines TRBV28 with TRBJ2-5, with 7 bases lining up with TRBD1. The germline CDR1 and CDR2 sequences are MDHEN and SYDVKM. The trim removed 5 bases at V and 0 bases at J, leaving 18 bases unmatched. This CDR3 has 19 residues. Here the CDR3 DNA reads TGTGCCAGCAGTCTGGGGATTTACATGACAGGGCCGTACCAAGAGACCCAGTACTTC. It codes for CASSLGIYMTGPYQETQYF.

The rearrangement joins TRBV6-2 or TRBV6-3 to TRBJ2-7; the D gene is possibly TRBD2 (6 bases). Per germline, CDR1 MNHEY and CDR2 SVGEGT. CDR3 length: 16 amino acids. Trimming removed 1 base from V and 0 bases from J, with 13 bases in between. The CDR3 DNA follows: TGTGCCAGCAGTTACTATCTAGCGAGCAGCTCCTACGAGCAGTACTTC. Its protein is CASSYYLASSSYEQYF.

As to this clonotype: A read error may explain this, as a much larger clone is one base away. The gene calls are TRBV28 and TRBJ1-4; 7 bases agree with TRBD1. The CDR3 totals 16 residues. CDR1 MDHEN and CDR2 SYDVKM come from the germline V gene. This chain's CDR3 is CPSSTTLQGINEKLFF. The CDR3 region has the DNA TGTCCCAGCAGCACGACATTACAGGGGATTAATGAAAAACTGTTTTTT.

This clonotype was counted between two and nine times. The chain has TRBV6-2 or TRBV6-3 and TRBJ1-6; no clear D. The CDR3 has 13 amino acids. Germline CDR1 is MNHEY and CDR2 is SVGEGT. V was clipped by 2 bases and J by 5 bases, with 4 bases between them. The CDR3 here is CASSYGNNSPLHF. CDR3 in DNA: TGTGCCAGCAGTTACGGGAATAATTCACCCCTCCACTTT.

This clonotype occurred a few times. The genes are TRBV19 and TRBJ1-1; no clear D gene. This CDR3 is 13 amino acids long. Germline loops: CDR1 LNHDA, CDR2 SQIVND (reference sequence). Between the trimmed V and J ends, which lost 7 bases and 4 bases, there was a span of 13 bases. The DNA of the CDR3 is TGTGCCAGTACATCATATCGGGGCACTGAAGCTTTCTTT. Protein: CASTSYRGTEAFF.

This chain uses TRBV27 with TRBJ1-2; 10 nucleotides match TRBD1. With 6 bases clipped from V and 6 bases from J, the junction kept 10 bases outside the gene matches. This CDR3 region has 15 residues. The germline V gene has CDR1 MNHEY and CDR2 SMNVEV (reference sequence). The CDR3 loop is CASRTGGDHYNGYTF. In DNA form, the CDR3 reads TGTGCCAGCAGGACAGGGGGCGACCACTATAATGGCTACACCTTC.

The rearrangement links TRBV11-2 to TRBJ2-5, with D possibly TRBD1 on 8 matching bases. This CDR3 has 15 residues. The germline V and J ends were trimmed by 4 bases and 4 bases, with 16 bases remaining between them. Per the germline V gene, CDR1 is SGHAT and CDR2 is FQNNGV. CDR3 sequence (DNA): TGTGCCAGCAGCTCAACAGGGGGGGCTCTAGAGACCCAGTACTTC. This gives the protein CASSSTGGALETQYF.

The V gene is TRBV10-2, the J gene TRBJ2-2; D gene ambiguous. CDR1 WSHSY and CDR2 SAAADI come from the germline V gene. The germline V and J ends were trimmed by 7 bases and 2 bases, with 8 bases remaining between them. The CDR3 has 13 residues. In DNA, the CDR3 is TGCGCCAGCACTGGCCTTAACACCGGGGAGCTGTTTTTT. Its protein product is CASTGLNTGELFF.

This clonotype has a handful of counts. V gene TRBV4-3 combines with J gene TRBJ1-4; D gene ambiguous. V was pared by 0 bases and J by 8 bases, with 22 bases between. This CDR3 comprises 18 residues. Per the germline V gene, CDR1 is LGHNA and CDR2 is YSLEER. The CDR3 nucleotides read TGCGCCAGCAGCCAAGAAGGCTTGTCCACATCGCCCTGGGAAAAACTGTTTTTT. Translation gives CASSQEGLSTSPWEKLFF.

This clonotype was seen ten or more times. V is TRBV7-2 and J is TRBJ1-6, with D hard to call. Germline assignment: CDR1 SGHTA and CDR2 FQGNSA. Trimming took 1 base from V and 12 from J, leaving 10 bases between them. The length of the CDR3 is 13 residues. This chain's CDR3 is CASSLELGKPLHF. The CDR3 DNA reads TGTGCCAGCAGCTTAGAGTTGGGAAAACCCCTCCACTTT.

This clonotype has just a few counts. The chain employs TRBV15 and TRBJ1-5; D is ambiguous. The CDR3 covers 14 residues. V was shortened by 0 bases and J by 3 bases, with 6 bases between the two germline ends. Looked up from germline, CDR1 is LNHNV and CDR2 is YYDKDF (reference sequence). In nucleotides, the CDR3 is TGTGCCACCAGCAGAGATGGAAACAATCAGCCCCAGCATTTT. It yields the protein CATSRDGNNQPQHF.

This clonotype showed up many times. The chain recombines TRBV27 with TRBJ1-2, with TRBD1 identical over 7 bases. CDR1 is MNHEY, CDR2 SMNVEV, per germline (reference sequence). Germline trimming cut 0 bases from V and 4 bases from J; bases unmatched to any gene: 2. CDR3 length equals 14 residues. The CDR3 bases are TGTGCCAGCAGTTTATCACGACAGGGCTATGGCTACACCTTC. It specifies CASSLSRQGYGYTF.

This clonotype was seen repeatedly, ten times or more. V and J are TRBV7-9 and TRBJ2-5, with D unresolved. In germline, CDR1 is SEHNR, CDR2 FQNEAQ (reference sequence). This CDR3 contains 14 residues. Between the trimmed V and J ends, which lost 1 base and 4 bases, there was a span of 10 bases. CDR3 in amino acids: CASSLGRSIETQYF. CDR3 sequence (DNA): TGTGCCAGCAGCTTAGGACGGAGTATAGAGACCCAGTACTTC.

This clonotype was seen a few times. A much larger clone differs by one base, so this may be a read error. The V gene is TRBV27, the J gene TRBJ1-2; D unresolved. The length of the CDR3 is 15 residues. Trimming stripped 3 bases from V and 12 bases from J, with 23 bases between. CDR1 is MNHEY and CDR2 is SMNVEV in the germline V gene (reference sequence). This CDR3 is CASSFIPGYKANHTF. In DNA form, the CDR3 reads TGTGCCAGCAGTTTCATACCGGGATACAAGGCGAACCACACCTTC.

This clonotype was seen only a few times. The chain combines TRBV7-2 with TRBJ2-1, with D unresolved. Germline V gene sequence: CDR1 SGHTA, CDR2 FQGNSA. CDR3 length: 15 residues. Trimming pared 1 base from V and 0 bases from J, leaving 7 bases between. CDR3 loop: CASSLEFGSYNEQFF. The CDR3 coding sequence is TGTGCCAGCAGCTTAGAATTCGGCTCCTACAATGAGCAGTTCTTC.

This clonotype was picked up many times. V and J are TRBV6-5 and TRBJ2-7, with 9 bases aligning to TRBD2. The CDR3 loop spans 14 amino acids. Unmatched junction bases numbered 4, after V lost 4 bases and J lost 3 bases. Germline V lookup: CDR1 MNHEY, CDR2 SVGAGI. This chain's CDR3 is CASSFSGGHYEQYF. DNA of the CDR3: TGTGCCAGCAGTTTTAGCGGGGGTCACTACGAGCAGTACTTC.